A single sample gave rise to the 21 T cell receptor beta chains below, sequenced in a study of blood T cell repertoires in COVID-19. Sequencing was performed with immunoSEQ multiplex PCR; in TCRdb, only in-frame clones are kept and a portion is missing. The table includes some 150,000 clones, roughly 84% detected once. The sample consisted of peripheral blood. Receptors were obtained from a woman aged 50 to 60 with acute or convalescent COVID-19.

The V gene is TRBV28, the J gene TRBJ1-3; 7 positions match TRBD1. Unmatched junction bases numbered 17, after V lost 7 bases and J lost 2 bases. The CDR3 covers 18 residues. Germline V lookup: CDR1 MDHEN, CDR2 SYDVKM. CDR3 sequence: CASIWSGTAAFAGNTIYF. The CDR3 DNA sequence: TGTGCCAGCATTTGGTCCGGGACAGCGGCTTTTGCTGGAAACACCATATATTTT.

CDR3 loop: CASSKVGRGRYGNQPQHF. The CDR3 bases are TGTGCCAGCAGCAAAGTCGGCAGGGGGAGGTATGGCAATCAGCCCCAGCATTTT. The chain couples TRBV21-1 to TRBJ1-5; the table's D call, TRBD1, has no DNA check behind it. TRBV21-1 counts as a pseudogene. CDR3 length: 18 residues.

J is TRBJ2-5 and V is TRBV5-1, with TRBD2 as a possible D gene (5 bases). Germline CDR1 and CDR2: SGHRS and YFSETQ. V was pared by 0 bases and J by 4 bases, with 13 bases between. The CDR3 is 15 amino acids. CDR3 in amino acids: CASSLERTVVETQYF. CDR3 bases: TGCGCCAGCAGCTTGGAGCGGACCGTTGTAGAGACCCAGTACTTC.

This clone has just a few counts. This rearrangement joins TRBV18 to TRBJ1-2; D is unresolved. CDR1 KGHSH and CDR2 LQKENI come from the germline V gene. Trimming stripped 0 bases from V and 0 bases from J, with 8 bases between. This CDR3 has 15 amino acids. The CDR3: CASSPPHTSNYGYTF. CDR3 bases: TGTGCCAGCTCACCACCACACACGTCTAACTATGGCTACACCTTC.

The V and J genes are TRBV5-1 and TRBJ1-1, with D perhaps matching TRBD1 (5 bases). In germline, CDR1 is SGHRS, CDR2 YFSETQ. The CDR3 spans 15 residues. Trimming stripped 3 bases from V and 1 base from J, with 13 bases between. CDR3 nucleotides: TGCGCCAGCAGCTCAGGGAGGACCGGGAACACTGAAGCTTTCTTT. This encodes CASSSGRTGNTEAFF.

The chain employs TRBV29-1 and TRBJ2-2, with 11 bases matching TRBD2. Germline CDR1 is SQVTM and CDR2 is ANQGSEA. This CDR3 has 14 residues. Germline trimming cut 8 bases from V and 2 bases from J; bases unmatched to any gene: 4. CDR3 sequence reads: CSMTSGANTGELFF. For the CDR3, the DNA is TGCAGCATGACTAGCGGGGCTAACACCGGGGAGCTGTTTTTT.

The chain joins TRBV29-1 to TRBJ2-5; TRBD2 is a possible D gene (6 bases). V was pared by 6 bases and J by 4 bases, with 9 bases between. The CDR3 is 11 residues long. Per the germline V gene, CDR1 is SQVTM and CDR2 is ANQGSEA. The CDR3 is CSVLAPETQYF. The CDR3 region has the DNA TGCAGCGTCCTAGCGCCAGAGACCCAGTACTTC.

The V gene is TRBV30, the J gene TRBJ2-4; TRBD2 agrees at 11 bases. The V segment lost 2 bases and the J segment 0 bases; nucleotides outside the gene matches: 3. Germline V lookup: CDR1 GTSNPN, CDR2 SVGIG (reference sequence). This CDR3 has 16 amino acids. This CDR3 is CAWSPGLAGAKNIQYF. CDR3 nucleotides: TGTGCCTGGAGTCCAGGACTAGCGGGAGCCAAAAACATTCAGTACTTC. Based on the CDR3 plus reference TRBV30 and TRBJ2-4, the full variable domain is SQTIHQWPATLVQPVGSPLSLECTVEGTSNPNLYWYRQAAGRGLQLLFYSVGIGQISSEVPQNLSASRPQDRQFILSSKKLLLSDSGFYLCAWSPGLAGAKNIQYFGAGTRLSVL.

The genes are TRBV5-1 and TRBJ2-3, with a tentative D call TRBD2 (7 bases). The CDR3 is 16 residues long. The V gene lost 4 bases and the J gene lost 2 bases, with 17 bases spanning the gap. The germline V gene has CDR1 SGHRS and CDR2 YFSETQ. DNA for the CDR3: TGCGCCAGCAGCCCCTCTGGCGGGGGCGCCACAGATACGCAGTATTTT. This gives the protein CASSPSGGGATDTQYF.

The chain has TRBV28 and TRBJ1-2; D remains unclear. The V and J ends lost 5 bases and 3 bases respectively, with 10 bases between them. The germline V gene encodes CDR1 MDHEN and CDR2 SYDVKM. The CDR3 has 13 residues. The CDR3 here is CASSPQRDYGYTF. Here the CDR3 DNA reads TGTGCCAGCAGTCCCCAGAGGGACTATGGCTACACCTTC.

The genes are TRBV14 and TRBJ2-1, with 11 bases aligning to TRBD2. Germline-derived CDR1 and CDR2 are SGHDN and FVKESK. The length of the CDR3 is 16 residues. With 1 base clipped from V and 4 bases from J, the junction kept 3 bases outside the gene matches. CDR3 DNA sequence: TGTGCCAGCAGCCAAGTAGCGGGGGGGCAATACAATGAGCAGTTCTTC. This gives the protein CASSQVAGGQYNEQFF.

The chain is built from TRBV28 and TRBJ1-5; 8 bases are shared with TRBD1. Trimming removed 6 bases from V and 5 bases from J; junction bases left unmatched: 6. Germline assignment: CDR1 MDHEN and CDR2 SYDVKM. The CDR3 is 14 residues long. The CDR3 coding sequence is TGTGCCAGCAGAGGCTCAGGGGGCTATCAGCCCCAGCATTTT. It specifies CASRGSGGYQPQHF.

The table lists this clone with a few counts. This sequence joins TRBV6-1 and TRBJ2-3, with D perhaps matching TRBD1 (5 bases). Germline lookup yields CDR1 MNHNS and CDR2 SASEGT. Between the trimmed V and J ends, which lost 6 bases and 2 bases, there was a span of 12 bases. CDR3 length: 14 residues. DNA for the CDR3: TGTGCCAGCAGACTGGGGCCAAACACAGATACGCAGTATTTT. Translating gives CASRLGPNTDTQYF.

The CDR3 protein is CASSLATGRNEKLFF. In DNA form, the CDR3 reads TGTGCCAGCAGCTTAGCGACAGGGCGTAATGAAAAACTGTTTTTT. The gene calls are TRBV7-6 and TRBJ1-4, with TRBD1 matching over 7 bases. Germline CDR1 reads SGHVS; CDR2 reads FNYEAQ. The CDR3 has 15 amino acids. V was pared by 0 bases and J by 4 bases, with 2 bases of the junction left unmatched.

The chain carries TRBV10-2 and TRBJ1-5, with D unclear. Germline V lookup: CDR1 WSHSY, CDR2 SAAADI. V shed 0 bases and J shed 2 bases, with 17 bases lying between them. CDR3 length equals 18 residues. CDR3 DNA: TGCGCCAGCAGTGAGTCCGGTATGTTGGGTGGGCGCAATCAGCCCCAGCATTTT. Its translation: CASSESGMLGGRNQPQHF.

The rearrangement links TRBV4-1 to TRBJ1-5; possibly TRBD1 for D (6 bases). CDR3 length equals 18 residues. Trimming took 1 base from V and 2 from J, leaving 18 bases between them. Germline CDR1 MGHRA, CDR2 YSYEKL. CDR3 DNA: TGCGCCAGCAGCCAAGTTCGGGGGGGGGCCACGGGCAATCAGCCCCAGCATTTT. Its translation: CASSQVRGGATGNQPQHF.

The V call is TRBV2, the J call TRBJ1-6, with 10 bases that match TRBD1. The CDR3 length is 14 residues. From germline, CDR1 is SNHLY and CDR2 FYNNEI. V shed 6 bases, J shed 9 bases, and the junction held 5 bases outside the gene matches. DNA of the CDR3: TGTGCCAGCAGCCTGACAGGGGGCGTTTCACCCCTCCACTTT. Translated, it gives CASSLTGGVSPLHF.

The gene calls are TRBV7-9 and TRBJ2-3; D unresolved. V was shortened by 5 bases and J by 3 bases, with 6 bases between the two germline ends. Germline CDR1 and CDR2: SEHNR and FQNEAQ (reference sequence). There are 12 residues in the CDR3. This CDR3 is CASSPRTDTQYF. The CDR3 DNA follows: TGTGCCAGCAGCCCGCGGACAGATACGCAGTATTTT.

The V call is TRBV19, the J call TRBJ1-3; 7 nucleotides match TRBD1. Germline V gene data show CDR1 as LNHDA and CDR2 as SQIVND (reference sequence). The CDR3 consists of 17 residues. The V and J ends lost 5 bases and 0 bases, in that order; junction bases with no gene match: 10. CDR3 bases: TGTGCCAGTAGTGACCTGTACAGGGGCATCTCTGGAAACACCATATATTTT. Protein: CASSDLYRGISGNTIYF.

V is TRBV5-1 and J is TRBJ1-1, with D uncertain. Germline assignment: CDR1 SGHRS and CDR2 YFSETQ. Trimming cost V 7 bases and J 0 bases, with 10 bases left between them. The CDR3 totals 13 residues. Written as DNA, the CDR3 is TGCGCCAGCGCCGGGGTCGTGAACACTGAAGCTTTCTTT. Amino acid sequence: CASAGVVNTEAFF.

J is TRBJ1-5 and V is TRBV28; TRBD1 might be the D (5 bases). Germline V gives CDR1 MDHEN, CDR2 SYDVKM. This CDR3 is 15 amino acids long. Trimming removed 4 bases at V and 2 bases at J, with 12 bases between. DNA for the CDR3: TGTGCCAGCAGTTCGCAGGGTCAGGGCAATCAGCCCCAGCATTTT. Translation gives CASSSQGQGNQPQHF.